This T cell receptor beta chain was captured in a study of CXCR4 blockade with PD-1 therapy in pancreatic cancer. Germline V gene lookup returns CDR1 SGHNT and CDR2 YENEEA. CDR3 size: 15 residues. V was clipped by 4 bases and J by 6 bases, with 15 bases between them. As for this clone: Its antigen is not identified.

The archived tumor blocks came from patients without neoadjuvant therapy before resection. Study-level points and caveats: Survival did not correlate with tumor clonality, which averaged approximately 0.15 versus 0.05.

Assay used: immunoSEQ multiplex PCR; TCRdb lists only in-frame clones, some missing. The sample contains around 1,600 clones, more than 40% of which appear only once. The sample taken for sequencing was tumor tissue. The sequence was obtained from a human donor with pancreatic ductal adenocarcinoma. The chain carries TRBV11-3 and TRBJ2-2, with unresolved D. CDR3 in DNA: TGTGCCAGCAGCTCGACATTGTCGGTGTCCGGGGAGCTGTTTTTT. Its protein product is CASSSTLSVSGELFF.